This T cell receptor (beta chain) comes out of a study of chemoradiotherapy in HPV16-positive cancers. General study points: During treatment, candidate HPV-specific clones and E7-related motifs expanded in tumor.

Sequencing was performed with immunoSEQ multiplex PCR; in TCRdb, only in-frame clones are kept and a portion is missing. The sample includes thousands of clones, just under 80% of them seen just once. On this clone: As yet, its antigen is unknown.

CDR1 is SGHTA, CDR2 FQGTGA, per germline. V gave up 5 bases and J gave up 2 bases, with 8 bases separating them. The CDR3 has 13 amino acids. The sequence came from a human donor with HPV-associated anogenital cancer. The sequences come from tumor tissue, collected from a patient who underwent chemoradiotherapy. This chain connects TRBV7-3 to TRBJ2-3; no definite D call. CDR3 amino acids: CASSLGFTDTQYF. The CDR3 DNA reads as TGTGCCAGCAGCCTTGGTTTCACAGATACGCAGTATTTT.